Listed here are 20 T cell receptor beta chains from one sample, sequenced in a study of T cell responses to AZD1222 COVID-19 vaccine. Method: immunoSEQ multiplex PCR; TCRdb's copy keeps in-frame clones and lacks some. Of 130,000 to 150,000 clones in the sample, about 91% were seen once. The sample here was peripheral blood, taken 28 days after the second AZD1222 dose. The origin of the receptors is an adult who received the AZD1222 COVID-19 vaccine.

On this clone itself: At one of its ends the junction is not consistent with the germline gene, which may arise from a read error. This chain uses TRBV7-7 with TRBJ2-2, with 12 nucleotides matching TRBD2. The length of the CDR3 is 18 residues. From germline, CDR1 is SSHAT and CDR2 FNYEAQ (reference sequence). The CDR3 region is CASSLVALTSGSTGELFF. CDR3 DNA sequence: TGTGCTAGCAGCTTAGTGGCCTTGACTAGCGGGAGCACCGGGGAGCTGTTTTTT. Supplemented by reference TRBV7-7 and TRBJ2-2, the full variable domain reads GAGVSQSPRYKVTKRGQDVTLRCDPISSHATLYWYQQALGQGPEFLTYFNYEAQPDKSGLPSDRFSAERPEGSISTLTIQRTEQRDSAMYRCASSLVALTSGSTGELFFGEGSRLTVL.

The genes are TRBV12-3 or TRBV12-4 and TRBJ2-3; D not certain. The CDR3 contains 13 residues. Trimming stripped 8 bases from V and 1 base from J, with 10 bases between. The CDR3 region is CASGVLRTDTQYF. CDR3 sequence (DNA): TGTGCCAGCGGGGTGCTGCGCACAGATACGCAGTATTTT.

The gene calls are TRBV19 and TRBJ1-1; D remains unclear. There are 12 residues in the CDR3. Germline CDR1 is LNHDA and CDR2 is SQIVND (reference sequence). Trimming removed 5 bases at V and 6 bases at J, with 10 bases between. CDR3 in DNA: TGTGCCAGTAGTGCGGGGAGGGCTGAAGCTTTCTTT. It is translated as CASSAGRAEAFF.

The CDR3: CASSWGPYEQYF. CDR3 bases: TGTGCCAGCAGCTGGGGCCCCTACGAGCAGTACTTC. The chain links TRBV3-1 (or the pseudogene TRBV3-2) to TRBJ2-7; tentative D call: TRBD1 (5 bases). V lost 5 bases to trimming and J lost 2 bases, with 7 bases between them. This CDR3 contains 12 residues. CDR1 and CDR2 (germline): LGHDT, YNNKEL (reference sequence).

The genes are TRBV7-2 and TRBJ1-2; D is possibly TRBD1 (5 bases). There are 13 residues in the CDR3. The germline gives CDR1 SGHTA, CDR2 FQGNSA. Trimming removed 4 bases at V and 8 bases at J, with 14 bases between. CDR3 DNA: TGTGCCAGCAGCTCGGGACGGTGGAGAGGCTACACCTTC. Translating it yields CASSSGRWRGYTF.

J is TRBJ2-1 and V is TRBV7-9; D call uncertain. CDR1 SEHNR and CDR2 FQNEAQ come from the germline V gene (reference sequence). Trimming shortened V by 2 bases and J by 6 bases, and 14 bases separated the two germline ends. The CDR3 covers 15 residues. CDR3 residues: CASSLSGRRINEQFF. DNA for the CDR3: TGTGCCAGCAGCTTATCCGGCAGGCGGATCAATGAGCAGTTCTTC.

The chain combines TRBV7-9 with TRBJ1-4, with D tentatively TRBD1 (5 bases). There are 13 residues in the CDR3. CDR1 and CDR2 from the germline V gene are SEHNR and FQNEAQ (reference sequence). Between the trimmed V and J ends, which lost 11 bases and 8 bases, there was a span of 18 bases. CDR3 sequence (DNA): TGTGCCTGCACAGCCGGGACGAGAGAAAAACTGTTTTTT. Protein: CACTAGTREKLFF.

This rearrangement joins TRBV30 to TRBJ2-5; TRBD2 matches at 15 bases. V gave up 5 bases and J gave up 5 bases; unmatched junction bases: 6. This CDR3 comprises 15 residues. Germline values: CDR1 GTSNPN, CDR2 SVGIG (reference sequence). CDR3: CAWGLAGGLGETQYF. CDR3 DNA sequence: TGTGCCTGGGGACTAGCGGGGGGGCTGGGCGAGACCCAGTACTTC.

The gene calls are TRBV6-5 and TRBJ1-3; D not certain. CDR3 length equals 11 residues. The V end was cut by 7 bases, the J end by 4 bases, with 5 bases between. Germline values: CDR1 MNHEY, CDR2 SVGAGI. In DNA, the CDR3 is TGTGCCAGCAAATTAGGAAACACCATATATTTT. The encoded protein is CASKLGNTIYF.

The CDR3, as DNA: TGTGCCAGAGACCGTAAACTTACCCAGGGAAACACCATATATTTT. Its translation is CARDRKLTQGNTIYF. The chain couples TRBV6-5 to TRBJ1-3; no firm D call. V was cut by 9 bases and J by 4 bases, with 19 bases left in between. The CDR3 is made up of 15 amino acids. Germline V gene lookup returns CDR1 MNHEY and CDR2 SVGAGI.

The chain is built from TRBV7-2 and TRBJ2-5, with D uncertain. CDR3 length: 13 amino acids. In germline, CDR1 is SGHTA, CDR2 FQGNSA. The ends were cut back, 1 base at V and 5 bases at J, with 8 bases in the middle. CDR3 protein: CASSLEFPETQYF. As DNA, the CDR3 is TGTGCCAGCAGCTTAGAATTTCCGGAGACCCAGTACTTC.

J is TRBJ2-3 and V is TRBV4-2, with TRBD2 as a possible D gene (6 bases). The CDR3 is made up of 15 amino acids. Trimming removed 6 bases at V and 3 bases at J, with 16 bases between. Germline CDR1 is LGHNA and CDR2 is YNFKEQ. CDR3 loop: CASRPEPAGTDTQYF. CDR3 coding DNA: TGTGCCAGCAGGCCGGAGCCGGCGGGGACAGATACGCAGTATTTT.

This rearrangement joins TRBV24-1 to TRBJ1-2; 9 nucleotides match TRBD1. The trim removed 2 bases at V and 7 bases at J, leaving 4 bases unmatched. The CDR3 consists of 14 residues. Per germline, CDR1 KGHDR and CDR2 SFDVKD. The CDR3 spells CATSDWTGVGGYTF. CDR3 nucleotide sequence: TGTGCCACCAGTGATTGGACAGGGGTCGGTGGCTACACCTTC.

This clone has a single count. J is TRBJ1-2 and V is TRBV19; D perhaps matches TRBD1 (6 bases). Trimming removed 6 bases from V and 3 bases from J, with 11 bases in between. This CDR3 comprises 13 residues. CDR1 and CDR2 from the germline V gene are LNHDA and SQIVND (reference sequence). CDR3 protein: CASRGGADYGYTF. CDR3 nucleotide sequence: TGTGCCAGTAGGGGGGGGGCCGACTATGGCTACACCTTC.

This chain connects TRBV5-6 to TRBJ1-1, with 9 bases matching TRBD1. This CDR3 region has 15 residues. Germline-derived CDR1 and CDR2 are SGHDT and YYEEEE. V lost 8 bases to trimming and J lost 0 bases; unmatched junction nucleotides: 8. DNA of the CDR3: TGTGCCAGTCACAGGGGGCCCCTCATGAACACTGAAGCTTTCTTT. Protein: CASHRGPLMNTEAFF.

This chain uses TRBV7-8 with TRBJ1-2, with D possibly matching TRBD1 (6 bases). This CDR3 has 14 residues. V was clipped by 5 bases and J by 8 bases, with 18 bases between them. Germline values: CDR1 SGHVS, CDR2 FQNEAQ. CDR3 in DNA: TGTGCCAGCAGCCCAACGACAGGCCGAGTCGGCTACACCTTC. Its translation is CASSPTTGRVGYTF. The full variable domain, rest sourced from reference TRBV7-8 and TRBJ1-2, is GAGVSQSPRYKVAKRGQDVALRCDPISGHVSLFWYQQALGQGPEFLTYFQNEAQLDKSGLPSDRFFAERPEGSVSTLKIQRTQQEDSAVYLCASSPTTGRVGYTFGSGTRLTVV.

The chain uses TRBV3-1 (or the pseudogene TRBV3-2) and TRBJ2-1; 7 positions match TRBD2. The CDR3 is made up of 17 amino acids. In germline, CDR1 is LGHDT, CDR2 YNNKEL (reference sequence). Germline trimming cut 0 bases from V and 5 bases from J; bases unmatched to any gene: 10. CDR3 sequence (DNA): TGTGCCAGCAGCCAAGAGGTCCAGACTAGCCCGCACAATGAGCAGTTCTTC. The encoded protein is CASSQEVQTSPHNEQFF.

V gene TRBV21-1 combines with J gene TRBJ1-2; TRBD1 reflects the table's D call only, with no check against the DNA. TRBV21-1 is a pseudogene locus. The CDR3 loop spans 16 amino acids. The CDR3 loop is CASSLGQGRANYGYTF. CDR3 DNA: TGTGCCAGCAGCCTGGGACAGGGTAGGGCTAACTATGGCTACACCTTC.

This chain links TRBV10-3 with TRBJ1-4; tentative D call: TRBD1 (5 bases). The CDR3 sequence is 15 residues long. Germline-derived CDR1 and CDR2 are ENHRY and SYGVKD. With 6 bases removed from V and 1 base from J, the gap between germline ends came to 12 bases. Written as DNA, the CDR3 is TGTGCCATCAGCCCCCTTCAGGGAACTAATGAAAAACTGTTTTTT. Translation: CAISPLQGTNEKLFF.

The V call is TRBV5-1, the J call TRBJ2-1; 7 bases line up with TRBD1. Trimming cost V 6 bases and J 7 bases; bases outside gene matches: 13. CDR3 size: 15 residues. The germline CDR1 and CDR2 sequences are SGHRS and YFSETQ. The CDR3 sequence is CASTQATNRGNEQFF. CDR3 nucleotides: TGCGCCAGCACTCAGGCAACCAACAGGGGTAATGAGCAGTTCTTC.